The entry below describes one TCR beta chain. The identical CDR3 is also encoded by other nucleotide sequences in the sample. The data are from a study of shared clonotypes between healthy human individuals. Profiling relied on immunoSEQ multiplex PCR, and the TCRdb table lists in-frame clones only, not all of them. Of approximately 1,500,000 clones in the sample, approximately 98% were seen once. CDR3 length: 13 residues. The V gene lost 4 bases and the J gene lost 5 bases, with 11 bases spanning the gap. In germline, CDR1 is MNHEY, CDR2 SMNVEV (reference sequence). The sequenced material came from naive CD4+ T cells sorted from blood. Sample subset: CD45RA+ positively selected. This chain uses TRBV27 with TRBJ2-5; D not resolved. The sequence was obtained from a young man in good health. The CDR3 spells CASSSRSGETQYF. DNA for the CDR3: TGTGCCAGCAGTTCTAGGTCGGGTGAGACCCAGTACTTC.